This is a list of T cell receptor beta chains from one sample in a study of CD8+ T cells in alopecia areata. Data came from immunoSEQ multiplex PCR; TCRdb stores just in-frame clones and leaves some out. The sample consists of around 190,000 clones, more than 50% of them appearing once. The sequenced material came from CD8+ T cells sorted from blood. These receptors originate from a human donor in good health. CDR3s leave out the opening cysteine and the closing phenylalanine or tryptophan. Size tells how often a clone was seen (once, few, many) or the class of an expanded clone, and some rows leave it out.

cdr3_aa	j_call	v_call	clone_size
ASSTAPTSGDQETQY	TRBJ2-5	TRBV2	NA
ASSLVLNTEAF	TRBJ1-1	TRBV5-1	few
ATTGDSVYSEQF	TRBJ2-1	TRBV6-6	NA
ASSWGQLQY	TRBJ2-7	TRBV7-2	once
ASSLEWDGNIQY	TRBJ2-4	TRBV7-9	few
SGGGAPEAF	TRBJ1-1	TRBV29-1	once
ASSQSTRNTEAF	TRBJ1-1	TRBV4-1	few
ASSGVLNTEAF	TRBJ1-1	TRBV5-6	NA
ASSSGTANYGYT	TRBJ1-2	TRBV6-5	NA
ASSLGGSLSTNEKLF	TRBJ1-4	TRBV7-9	NA
ASSAGTAYNEQF	TRBJ2-1	TRBV9	NA
SVGPTLNNEQF	TRBJ2-1	TRBV29-1	NA
ASSAPGGREKLF	TRBJ1-4	TRBV25-1	NA
ASSYDRYYGYT	TRBJ1-2	TRBV6-5	NA
ASSPKPDGAYTYEQY	TRBJ2-7	TRBV5-1	NA
ASSLSDRNYGYT	TRBJ1-2	TRBV13	NA
ASSQSTQDA	TRBJ1-2	TRBV16	few
ACSAGESYEQY	TRBJ2-7	TRBV19	few
ASSLEGRTGELF	TRBJ2-2	TRBV6-5	NA
SVVLLLAGRSYEQY	TRBJ2-7	TRBV29-1	few
SVRTGARNEQF	TRBJ2-1	TRBV29-1	NA